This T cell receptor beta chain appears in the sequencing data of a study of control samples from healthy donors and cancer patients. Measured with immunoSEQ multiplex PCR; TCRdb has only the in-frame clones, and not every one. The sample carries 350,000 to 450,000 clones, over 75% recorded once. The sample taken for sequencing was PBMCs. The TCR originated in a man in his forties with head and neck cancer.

DNA for the CDR3: TGCGCCAGCAGCTTGGGGAGGAGGCAAGAGACCCAGTACTTC. Translating gives CASSLGRRQETQYF. V gene TRBV5-1 combines with J gene TRBJ2-5, with D possibly TRBD2 on 5 matching bases. V lost 0 bases and J lost 2, with 8 bases in between. Germline assignment: CDR1 SGHRS and CDR2 YFSETQ. This CDR3 region has 14 residues.